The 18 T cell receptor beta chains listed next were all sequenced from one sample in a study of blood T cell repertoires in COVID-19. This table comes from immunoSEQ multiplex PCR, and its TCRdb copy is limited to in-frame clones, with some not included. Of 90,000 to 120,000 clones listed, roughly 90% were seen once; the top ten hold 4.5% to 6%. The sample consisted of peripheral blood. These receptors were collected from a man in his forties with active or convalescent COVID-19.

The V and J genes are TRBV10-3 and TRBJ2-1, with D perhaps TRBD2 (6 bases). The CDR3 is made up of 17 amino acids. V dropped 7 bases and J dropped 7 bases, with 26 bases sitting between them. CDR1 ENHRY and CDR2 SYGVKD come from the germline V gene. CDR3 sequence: CAITFKAGTNRFNEQFF. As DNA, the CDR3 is TGTGCCATCACTTTCAAGGCGGGAACCAACCGTTTTAATGAGCAGTTCTTC.

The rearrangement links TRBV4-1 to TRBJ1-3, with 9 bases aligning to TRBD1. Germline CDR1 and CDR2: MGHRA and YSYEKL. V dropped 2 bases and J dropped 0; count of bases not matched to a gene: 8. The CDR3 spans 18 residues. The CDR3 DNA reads TGCGCCAGCAGCCAACGTTCTGGGACAGGGCTCTCTGGAAACACCATATATTTT. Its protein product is CASSQRSGTGLSGNTIYF.

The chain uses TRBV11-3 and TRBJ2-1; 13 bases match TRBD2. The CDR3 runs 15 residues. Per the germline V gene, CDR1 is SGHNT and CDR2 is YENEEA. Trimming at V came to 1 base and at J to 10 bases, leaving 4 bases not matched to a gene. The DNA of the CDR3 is TGTGCCAGCAGCTTAGGACTAGCGGGAGGAAGCGAGCAGTTCTTC. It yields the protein CASSLGLAGGSEQFF.

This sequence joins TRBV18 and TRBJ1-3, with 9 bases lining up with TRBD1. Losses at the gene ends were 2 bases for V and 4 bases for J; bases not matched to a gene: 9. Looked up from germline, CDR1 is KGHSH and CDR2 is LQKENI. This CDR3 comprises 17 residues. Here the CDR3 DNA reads TGTGCCAGCTCACCAGGAATACGACAGGGGGTCGGAAACACCATATATTTT. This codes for CASSPGIRQGVGNTIYF.

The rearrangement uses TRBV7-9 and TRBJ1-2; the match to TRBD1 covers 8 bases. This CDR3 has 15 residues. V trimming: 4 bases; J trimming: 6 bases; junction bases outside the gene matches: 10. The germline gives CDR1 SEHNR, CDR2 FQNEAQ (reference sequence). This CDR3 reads CASSYYDRGVDGYTF. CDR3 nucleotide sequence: TGTGCCAGCAGCTATTACGACAGGGGTGTCGATGGCTACACCTTC.

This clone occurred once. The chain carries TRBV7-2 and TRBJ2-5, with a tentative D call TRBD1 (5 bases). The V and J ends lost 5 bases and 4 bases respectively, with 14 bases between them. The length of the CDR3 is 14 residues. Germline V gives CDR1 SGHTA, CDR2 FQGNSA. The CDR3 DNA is TGTGCCAGCAGCCCGCAGGGAATCGGAGAGACCCAGTACTTC. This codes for CASSPQGIGETQYF.

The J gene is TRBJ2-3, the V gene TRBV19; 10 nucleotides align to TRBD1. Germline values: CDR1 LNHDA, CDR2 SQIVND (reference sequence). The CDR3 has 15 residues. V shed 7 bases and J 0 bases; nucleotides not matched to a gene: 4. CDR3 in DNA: TGTGCCAGTACCAGACAGGGGGCAAGCACAGATACGCAGTATTTT. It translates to CASTRQGASTDTQYF.

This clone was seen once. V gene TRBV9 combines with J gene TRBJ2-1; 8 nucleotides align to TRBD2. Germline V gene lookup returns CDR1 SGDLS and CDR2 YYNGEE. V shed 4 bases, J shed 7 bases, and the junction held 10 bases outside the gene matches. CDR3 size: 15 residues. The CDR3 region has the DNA TGTGCCAGCAGCCGGGAGGGAAGGGGCGGAAATGAGCAGTTCTTC. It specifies CASSREGRGGNEQFF.

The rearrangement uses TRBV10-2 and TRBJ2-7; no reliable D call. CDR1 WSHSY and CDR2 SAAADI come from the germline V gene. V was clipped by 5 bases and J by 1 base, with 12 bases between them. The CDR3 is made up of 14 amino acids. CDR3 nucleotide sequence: TGCGCCAGCAGTAATCTTTTCAGGTCCTACGAGCAGTACTTC. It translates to CASSNLFRSYEQYF.

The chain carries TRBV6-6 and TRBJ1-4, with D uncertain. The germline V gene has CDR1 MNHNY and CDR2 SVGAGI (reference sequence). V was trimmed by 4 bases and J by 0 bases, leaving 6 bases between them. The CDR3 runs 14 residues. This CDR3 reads CASSFSATNEKLFF. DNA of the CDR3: TGTGCCAGCAGTTTCAGTGCAACTAATGAAAAACTGTTTTTT.

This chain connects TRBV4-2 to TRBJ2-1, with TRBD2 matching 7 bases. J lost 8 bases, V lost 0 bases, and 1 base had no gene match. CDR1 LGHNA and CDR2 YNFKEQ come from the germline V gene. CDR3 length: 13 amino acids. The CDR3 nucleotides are TGTGCCAGCAGCCAAGAAGGGAGGGATGAGCAGTTCTTC. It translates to CASSQEGRDEQFF.

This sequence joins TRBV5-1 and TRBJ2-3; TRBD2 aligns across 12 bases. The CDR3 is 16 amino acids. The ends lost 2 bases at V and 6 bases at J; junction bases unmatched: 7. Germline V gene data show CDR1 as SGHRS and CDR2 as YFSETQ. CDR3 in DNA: TGCGCCAGCAGCTTCGGCCTAGCGGGAGGGCGGGATACGCAGTATTTT. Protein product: CASSFGLAGGRDTQYF.

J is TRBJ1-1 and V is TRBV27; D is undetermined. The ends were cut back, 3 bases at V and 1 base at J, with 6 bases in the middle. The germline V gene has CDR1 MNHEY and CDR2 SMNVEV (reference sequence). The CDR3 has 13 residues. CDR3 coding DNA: TGTGCCAGCAGTTTCCAATCGAACACTGAAGCTTTCTTT. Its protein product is CASSFQSNTEAFF.

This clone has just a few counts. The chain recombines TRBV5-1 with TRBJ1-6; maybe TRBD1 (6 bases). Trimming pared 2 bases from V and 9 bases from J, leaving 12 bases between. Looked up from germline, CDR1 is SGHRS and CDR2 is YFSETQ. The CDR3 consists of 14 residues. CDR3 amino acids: CASSLQGNGSPLHF. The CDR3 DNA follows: TGCGCCAGCAGCTTACAGGGAAATGGTTCACCCCTCCACTTT.

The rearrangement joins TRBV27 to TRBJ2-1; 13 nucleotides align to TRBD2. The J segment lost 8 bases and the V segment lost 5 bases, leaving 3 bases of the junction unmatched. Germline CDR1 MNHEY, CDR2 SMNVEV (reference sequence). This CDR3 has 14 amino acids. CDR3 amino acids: CASSPTSGRHEQFF. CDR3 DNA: TGTGCCAGCAGTCCGACTAGCGGGAGGCATGAGCAGTTCTTC.

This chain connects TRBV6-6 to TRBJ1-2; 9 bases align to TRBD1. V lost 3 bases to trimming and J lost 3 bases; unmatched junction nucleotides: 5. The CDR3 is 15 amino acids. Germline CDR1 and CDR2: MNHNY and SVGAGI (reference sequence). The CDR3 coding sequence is TGTGCCAGCAGTTATACCGGGGACAGGGACTATGGCTACACCTTC. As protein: CASSYTGDRDYGYTF.

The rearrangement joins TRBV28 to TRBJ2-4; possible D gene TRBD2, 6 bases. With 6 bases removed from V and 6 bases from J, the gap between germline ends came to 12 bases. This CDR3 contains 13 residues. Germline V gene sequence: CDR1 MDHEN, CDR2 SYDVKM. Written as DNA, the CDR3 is TGTGCCAGCAGCACTAGCCCGGGAAACATTCAGTACTTC. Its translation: CASSTSPGNIQYF.

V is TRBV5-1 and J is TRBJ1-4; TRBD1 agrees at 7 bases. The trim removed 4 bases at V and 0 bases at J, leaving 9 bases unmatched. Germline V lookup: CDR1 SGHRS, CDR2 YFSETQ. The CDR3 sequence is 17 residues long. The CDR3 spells CASSRRDRRATNEKLFF. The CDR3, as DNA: TGCGCCAGCAGCCGAAGGGACAGACGAGCAACTAATGAAAAACTGTTTTTT.